Detailed here is one T cell receptor (beta chain). This CDR3 contains 15 residues. Trimming removed 6 bases from V and 5 bases from J; junction bases left unmatched: 7. The germline CDR1 and CDR2 sequences are SNHLY and FYNNEI. The sample originates from a study of T cell changes during pregnancy in multiple sclerosis. Repertoires were generated with immunoSEQ multiplex PCR, while TCRdb's copy carries only in-frame clones and drops some. The sample shows roughly 40,000 clones, 92% of them seen only once. The sequence was obtained from a female donor with multiple sclerosis, enrolled in a pregnancy study. J is TRBJ2-1 and V is TRBV2; 10 bases agree with TRBD2. The material was CD4+ T cells from peripheral blood mononuclear cells, obtained before pregnancy. The DNA of the CDR3 is TGTGCCAGCAGGCCCCTAGCGGGAGTAGACAATGAGCAGTTCTTC. This translates into CASRPLAGVDNEQFF.